This TCR beta chain was recorded in a study of T cell clones after liver transplantation. Study-level information: Post-transplant blood was tracked for graft-donor-reactive T cell clones identified in a pre-transplant mixed lymphocyte reaction. Pre-transplant mixed lymphocyte reactions yielded third-party-reactive TCRbeta sequences as comparators for graft-donor-reactive sequences.

Assay: immunoSEQ multiplex PCR; the TCRdb copy retains only in-frame clones and omits some. Found here are roughly 20,000 clones, roughly 88% of them singletons; the top ten hold about an eighth. V shed 1 base, J shed 5 bases, and the junction held 5 bases outside the gene matches. The CDR3 length is 16 residues. Germline V gene lookup returns CDR1 SGHVS and CDR2 FQNEAQ. Broader study findings: Compared with third party-reactive sequences, donor-reactive ones declined more, independent of withdrawal success.

With regard to this clone: Its antigen is not identified.

Source: CD8+ T cells from blood, taken before liver transplant. The V call is TRBV7-8, the J call TRBJ2-1; 10 bases match TRBD2. This receptor was taken from a human donor who received a liver transplant. This CDR3 reads CASSLEASGSHNEQFF. The CDR3 nucleotides are TGTGCCAGCAGCTTAGAAGCTAGCGGGAGCCACAATGAGCAGTTCTTC. The whole variable domain, filled in from reference TRBV7-8 and TRBJ2-1, reads GAGVSQSPRYKVAKRGQDVALRCDPISGHVSLFWYQQALGQGPEFLTYFQNEAQLDKSGLPSDRFFAERPEGSVSTLKIQRTQQEDSAVYLCASSLEASGSHNEQFFGPGTRLTVL.